This TCR beta chain was identified during a study of T cells in Graves' hyperthyroidism and ophthalmopathy. This clonotype was detected many times. RNA transcripts provided the source from which TCR beta CDR3 regions were amplified. The HTBI primer set drove a first-round RT-PCR of the TCR CDR3. TCRdb re-called the multiplex PCR reads through MiXCR, storing one row per CDR3 protein. Of more than 500,000 distinct CDR3 sequences in the sample, just over 45% are singletons; the top ten hold around 19%. Per germline, CDR1 ENHRY and CDR2 SYGVKD. This CDR3 spans 11 amino acids. V lost 4 bases and J lost 5, with 2 bases in between.

This chain uses TRBV10-3 with TRBJ2-2; no definite D call. The material sequenced was peripheral blood or thyroid tissue (not recorded which). The receptor comes from an adult woman with Graves' disease, either hyperthyroidism or ophthalmopathy (not recorded which). The CDR3 sequence is CAISGTGELFF. The DNA of the CDR3 is TGTGCCATCAGTGGGACCGGGGAGCTGTTTTTT.